This T cell receptor (beta chain) is from a study of technical replicates of blood from several donors. V lost 1 base and J 4 bases, leaving 11 bases between the germline ends. This CDR3 region has 13 residues. Germline V gene lookup returns CDR1 GTSNPN and CDR2 SVGIG (reference sequence). Sequenced by immunoSEQ multiplex PCR; TCRdb stores in-frame clones only, minus some. The repertoire includes some 87,000 clones, 95% to 98% of them detected once, and about 0.34% sits in the top ten. The chain links TRBV30 to TRBJ2-7; unclear D gene. This TCR came from a human donor in good health. The sample consisted of T cells isolated from PBMCs. The CDR3 coding sequence is TGTGCCTGGAGTGGAACCTCAGTGTACGAGCAGTACTTC. Translating it yields CAWSGTSVYEQYF.